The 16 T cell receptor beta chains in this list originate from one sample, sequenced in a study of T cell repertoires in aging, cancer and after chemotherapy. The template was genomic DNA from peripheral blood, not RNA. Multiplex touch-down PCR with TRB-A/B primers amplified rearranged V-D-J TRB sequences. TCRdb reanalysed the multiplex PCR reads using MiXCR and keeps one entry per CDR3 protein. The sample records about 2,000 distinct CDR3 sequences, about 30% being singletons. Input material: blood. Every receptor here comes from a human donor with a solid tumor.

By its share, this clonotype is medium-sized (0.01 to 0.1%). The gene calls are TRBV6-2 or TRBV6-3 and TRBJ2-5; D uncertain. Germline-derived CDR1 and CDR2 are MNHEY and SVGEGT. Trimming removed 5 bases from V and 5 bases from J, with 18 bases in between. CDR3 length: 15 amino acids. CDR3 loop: CASSPRTDRWETQYF. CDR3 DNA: TGTGCCAGCAGTCCCAGGACGGATAGGTGGGAGACCCAGTACTTC.

CDR3 sequence reads: CASSVVSERGAAQYF. CDR3 in DNA: TGTGCCAGCAGCGTAGTTTCAGAGCGGGGGGCCGCCCAGTATTTT. This chain uses TRBV9 with TRBJ2-3; 9 nucleotides align to TRBD2. V was pared by 0 bases and J by 12 bases, with 11 bases of the junction left unmatched. This CDR3 contains 15 residues. CDR1 SGDLS and CDR2 YYNGEE come from the germline V gene.

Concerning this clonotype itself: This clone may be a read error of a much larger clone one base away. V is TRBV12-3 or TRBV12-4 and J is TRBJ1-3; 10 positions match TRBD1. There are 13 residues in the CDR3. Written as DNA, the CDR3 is TGTGCCAACAGTCCGGAACGACAGGGGGCAGTTTATTTT. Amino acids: CANSPERQGAVYF.

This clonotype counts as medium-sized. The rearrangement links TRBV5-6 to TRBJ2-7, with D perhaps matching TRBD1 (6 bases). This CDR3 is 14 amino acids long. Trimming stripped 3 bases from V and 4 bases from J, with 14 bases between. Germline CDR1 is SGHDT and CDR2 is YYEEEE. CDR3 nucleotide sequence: TGTGCCAGCAGCTCGGGACATGCCTTATACGAGCAGTACTTC. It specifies CASSSGHALYEQYF.

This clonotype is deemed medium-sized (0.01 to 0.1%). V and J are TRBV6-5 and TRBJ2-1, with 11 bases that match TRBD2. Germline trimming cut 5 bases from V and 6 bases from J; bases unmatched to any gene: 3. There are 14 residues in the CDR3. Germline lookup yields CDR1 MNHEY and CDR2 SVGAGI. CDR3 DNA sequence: TGTGCCAGCAGTCATAGCGGGGGGGGCAATGAGCAGTTCTTC. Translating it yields CASSHSGGGNEQFF.

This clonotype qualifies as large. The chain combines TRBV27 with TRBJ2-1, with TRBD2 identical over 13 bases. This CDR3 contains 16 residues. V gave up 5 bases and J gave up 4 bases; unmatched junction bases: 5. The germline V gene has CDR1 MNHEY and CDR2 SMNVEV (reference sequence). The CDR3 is CASSPRLAGGYNEQFF. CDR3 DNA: TGTGCCAGCAGTCCCCGACTAGCGGGGGGATACAATGAGCAGTTCTTC.

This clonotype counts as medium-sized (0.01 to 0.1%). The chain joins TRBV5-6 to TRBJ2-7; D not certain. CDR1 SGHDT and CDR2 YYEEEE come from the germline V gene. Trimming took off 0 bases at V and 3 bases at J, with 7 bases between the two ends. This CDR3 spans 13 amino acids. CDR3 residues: CASSLGSRYEQYF. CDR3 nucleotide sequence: TGTGCCAGCAGCTTGGGTTCCCGCTACGAGCAGTACTTC.

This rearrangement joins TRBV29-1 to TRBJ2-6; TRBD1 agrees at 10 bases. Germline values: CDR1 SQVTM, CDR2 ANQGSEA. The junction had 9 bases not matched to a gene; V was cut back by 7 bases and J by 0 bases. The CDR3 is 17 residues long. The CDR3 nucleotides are TGCAGCGAACTCCCGGGACAGGGGCGCTCTGGGGCCAACGTCCTGACTTTC. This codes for CSELPGQGRSGANVLTF. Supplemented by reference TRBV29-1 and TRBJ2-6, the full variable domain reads SAVISQKPSRDICQRGTSLTIQCQVDSQVTMMFWYRQQPGQSLTLIATANQGSEATYESGFVIDKFPISRPNLTFSTLTVSNMSPEDSSIYLCSELPGQGRSGANVLTFGAGSRLTVL.

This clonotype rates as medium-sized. The CDR3 region is CASSDTRTGSDTQYF. The CDR3 coding sequence is TGTGCCAGCAGTGACACAAGGACAGGGTCTGATACGCAGTATTTT. The J gene is TRBJ2-3, the V gene TRBV6-4, with 8 bases identical to TRBD1. Germline V CDR1 and CDR2: MRHNA, SNTAGT. The V and J ends lost 2 bases and 6 bases, in that order; junction bases with no gene match: 7. The CDR3 loop spans 15 amino acids.

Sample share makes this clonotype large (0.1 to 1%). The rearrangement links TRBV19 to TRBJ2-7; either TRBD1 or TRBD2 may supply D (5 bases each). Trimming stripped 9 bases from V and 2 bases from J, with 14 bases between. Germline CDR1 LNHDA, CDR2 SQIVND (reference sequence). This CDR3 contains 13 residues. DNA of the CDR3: TGTGCCAGCTCCGGGACCCGCGCCTACGAGCAGTACTTC. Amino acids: CASSGTRAYEQYF. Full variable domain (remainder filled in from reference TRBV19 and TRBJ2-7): DGGITQSPKYLFRKEGQNVTLSCEQNLNHDAMYWYRQDPGQGLRLIYYSQIVNDFQKGDIAEGYSVSREKKESFPLTVTSAQKNPTAFYLCASSGTRAYEQYFGPGTRLTVT.

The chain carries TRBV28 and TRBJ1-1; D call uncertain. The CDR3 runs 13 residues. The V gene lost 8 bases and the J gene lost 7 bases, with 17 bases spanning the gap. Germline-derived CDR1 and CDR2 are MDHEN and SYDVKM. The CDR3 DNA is TGTGCCAGCGTGGATAGGGTACCCTTTGAAGCTTTCTTT. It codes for CASVDRVPFEAFF.

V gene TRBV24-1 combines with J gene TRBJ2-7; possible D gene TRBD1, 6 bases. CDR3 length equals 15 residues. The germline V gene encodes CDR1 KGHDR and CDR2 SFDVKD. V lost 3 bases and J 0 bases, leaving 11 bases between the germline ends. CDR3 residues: CATSDPRDNSYEQYF. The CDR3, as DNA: TGTGCCACCAGTGATCCAAGGGACAACTCCTACGAGCAGTACTTC.

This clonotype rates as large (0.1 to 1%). CDR3 protein: CASRELGTGHQPQHF. In DNA, the CDR3 is TGTGCCAGCAGGGAACTCGGGACAGGACATCAGCCCCAGCATTTT. J is TRBJ1-5 and V is TRBV6-6; 8 bases fit TRBD1. The CDR3 covers 15 residues. The germline CDR1 and CDR2 sequences are MNHNY and SVGAGI (reference sequence). V gave up 6 bases and J gave up 5 bases; unmatched junction bases: 9.

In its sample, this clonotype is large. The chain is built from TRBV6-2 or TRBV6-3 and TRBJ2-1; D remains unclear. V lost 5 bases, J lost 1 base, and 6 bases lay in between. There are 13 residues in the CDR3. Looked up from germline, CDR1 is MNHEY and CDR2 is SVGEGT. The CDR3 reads CASSRLSYNEQFF. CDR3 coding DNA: TGTGCCAGCAGTAGGTTATCCTACAATGAGCAGTTCTTC.

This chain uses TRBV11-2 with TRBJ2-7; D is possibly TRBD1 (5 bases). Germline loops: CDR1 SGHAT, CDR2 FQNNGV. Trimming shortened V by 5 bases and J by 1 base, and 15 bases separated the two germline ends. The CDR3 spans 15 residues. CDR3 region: CASSQGASSSYEQYF. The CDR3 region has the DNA TGTGCCAGCAGCCAAGGGGCCAGTTCTTCCTACGAGCAGTACTTC.

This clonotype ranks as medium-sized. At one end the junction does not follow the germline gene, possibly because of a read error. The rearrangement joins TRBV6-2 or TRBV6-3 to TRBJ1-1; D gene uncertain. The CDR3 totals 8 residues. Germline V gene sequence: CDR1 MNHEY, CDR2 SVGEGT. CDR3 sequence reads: CASSCKVF. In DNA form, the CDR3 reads TGTGCCAGCAGTTGTAAAGTCTTT.